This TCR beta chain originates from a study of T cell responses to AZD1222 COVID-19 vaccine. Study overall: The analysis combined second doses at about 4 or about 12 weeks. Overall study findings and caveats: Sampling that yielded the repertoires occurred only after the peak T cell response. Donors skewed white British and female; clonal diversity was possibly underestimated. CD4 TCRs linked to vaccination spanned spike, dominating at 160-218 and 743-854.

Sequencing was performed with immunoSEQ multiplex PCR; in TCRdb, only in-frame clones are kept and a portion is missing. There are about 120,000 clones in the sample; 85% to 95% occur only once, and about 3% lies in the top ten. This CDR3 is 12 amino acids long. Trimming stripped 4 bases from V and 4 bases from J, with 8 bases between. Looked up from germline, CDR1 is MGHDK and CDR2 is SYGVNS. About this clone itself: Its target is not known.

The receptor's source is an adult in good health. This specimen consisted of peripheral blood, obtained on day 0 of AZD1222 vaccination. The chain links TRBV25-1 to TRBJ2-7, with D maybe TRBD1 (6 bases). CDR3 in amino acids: CASSGDTYEQYF. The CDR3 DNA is TGTGCCAGCAGTGGGGACACATACGAGCAGTACTTC.